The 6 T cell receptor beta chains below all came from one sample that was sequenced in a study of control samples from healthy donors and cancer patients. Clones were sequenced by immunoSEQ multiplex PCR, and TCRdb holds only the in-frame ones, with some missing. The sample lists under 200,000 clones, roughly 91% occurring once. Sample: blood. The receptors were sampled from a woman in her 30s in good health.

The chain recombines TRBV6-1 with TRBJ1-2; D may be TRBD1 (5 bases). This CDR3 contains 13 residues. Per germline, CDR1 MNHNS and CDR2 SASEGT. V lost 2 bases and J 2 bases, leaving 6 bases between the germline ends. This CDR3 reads CASSENRNYGYTF. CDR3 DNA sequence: TGTGCCAGCAGTGAAAACAGGAACTATGGCTACACCTTC.

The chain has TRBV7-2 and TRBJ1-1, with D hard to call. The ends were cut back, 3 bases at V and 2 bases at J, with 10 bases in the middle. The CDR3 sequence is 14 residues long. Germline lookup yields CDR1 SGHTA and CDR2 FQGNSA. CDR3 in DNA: TGTGCCAGCAGCTTGGCCGGGATAAACACTGAAGCTTTCTTT. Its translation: CASSLAGINTEAFF.

The CDR3 nucleotides are TGTGCCAGCAGCGTAGAGGGGGTCGGTAATGAAAAACTGTTTTTT. Translation: CASSVEGVGNEKLFF. The rearrangement links TRBV9 to TRBJ1-4; D might be TRBD1 (6 bases). The V gene lost 0 bases and the J gene lost 4 bases, with 10 bases spanning the gap. The CDR3 has 15 amino acids. The germline CDR1 and CDR2 sequences are SGDLS and YYNGEE.

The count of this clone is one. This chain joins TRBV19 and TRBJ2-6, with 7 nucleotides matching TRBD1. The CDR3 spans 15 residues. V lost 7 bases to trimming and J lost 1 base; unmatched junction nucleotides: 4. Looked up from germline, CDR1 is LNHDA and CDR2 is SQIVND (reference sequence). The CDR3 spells CASTPTGSGANVLTF. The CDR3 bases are TGTGCCAGTACCCCGACAGGGTCTGGGGCCAACGTCCTGACTTTC.

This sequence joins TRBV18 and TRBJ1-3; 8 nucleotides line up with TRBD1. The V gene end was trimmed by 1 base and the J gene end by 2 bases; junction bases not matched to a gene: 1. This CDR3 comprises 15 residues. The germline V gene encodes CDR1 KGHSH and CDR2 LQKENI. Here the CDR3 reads CASSPRTGTGNTIYF. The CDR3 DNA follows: TGTGCCAGCTCACCACGGACAGGGACTGGAAACACCATATATTTT.

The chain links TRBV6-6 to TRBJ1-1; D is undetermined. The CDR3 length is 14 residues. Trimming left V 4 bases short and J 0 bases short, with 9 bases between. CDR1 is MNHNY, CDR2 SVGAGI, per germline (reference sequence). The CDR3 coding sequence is TGTGCCAGCAGTTGGCGACGGATGAACACTGAAGCTTTCTTT. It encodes CASSWRRMNTEAFF.